This T cell receptor beta chain comes out of a study of cytomegalovirus exposure and HLA in healthy donors. Whole-study results and caveats: V- and J-gene trimming in TCR beta was tied to a missense DCLRE1C variant by an analysis performed later. Across donors, sequencing depth was assumed by presence/absence analyses to be roughly uniform.

With V trimmed by 4 bases and J by 7 bases, 10 bases remained unmatched. Germline V gene data show CDR1 as SGHRS and CDR2 as YFSETQ. CDR3 length: 14 amino acids. The PCR ran on 60 Vbeta and 13 Jbeta primers. Libraries were prepared by immunoSEQ multiplex PCR; TCRdb keeps only in-frame clonotypes and omits some of them. The sample carries under 200,000 clones, 75% recorded once. Every donor was a healthy person donating bone marrow. In regard to this clone: Its antigen is currently unknown.

Sequenced: PBMCs. The J gene is TRBJ1-2, the V gene TRBV5-1; TRBD1 matches at 7 bases. This TCR was recovered from a male donor in good health and CMV-seronegative. The CDR3 spells CASSAGQSYPGYTF. As DNA, the CDR3 is TGCGCCAGCAGCGCGGGACAGTCGTATCCTGGCTACACCTTC.